This T cell receptor beta chain was profiled in a study of blood T cell repertoires in COVID-19. Study summary: Italy, Spain and the United States were the sources of the convalescent and acute COVID-19 samples. From T cells, B-cell-depleted T cells, or PBMCs came the material, which was cDNA or gDNA.

CDR3 length: 17 amino acids. Per germline, CDR1 MGHRA and CDR2 YSYEKL. V dropped 0 bases and J dropped 9; count of bases not matched to a gene: 14. Under the authors' procedure: Quantification of nucleated cells was approximated via reference gene primer amplification. The repertoire was sequenced with immunoSEQ multiplex PCR; TCRdb's copy has only in-frame clones and lacks some. That table is the source of V, J and clone size, and D and trimming were worked out from the DNA. Here the sample spans fewer than 250,000 clones, less than 90% being singletons. The sequencing input was peripheral blood. The V call is TRBV4-1, the J call TRBJ2-1; 7 nucleotides agree with TRBD1. The clonotype comes from a man in his thirties or forties with active or convalescent COVID-19. The CDR3 sequence is CASSQDETQGWSGEQFF. The CDR3 nucleotides are TGCGCCAGCAGCCAAGACGAGACACAGGGGTGGTCTGGTGAGCAGTTCTTC.